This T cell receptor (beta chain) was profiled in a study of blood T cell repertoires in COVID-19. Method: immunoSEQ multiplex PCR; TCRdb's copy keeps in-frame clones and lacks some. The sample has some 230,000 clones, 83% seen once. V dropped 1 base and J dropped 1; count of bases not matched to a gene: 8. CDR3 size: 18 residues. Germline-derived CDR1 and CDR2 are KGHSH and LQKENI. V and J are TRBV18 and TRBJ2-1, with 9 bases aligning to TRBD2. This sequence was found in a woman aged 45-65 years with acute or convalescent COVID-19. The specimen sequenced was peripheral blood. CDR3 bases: TGTGCCAGCTCACCACTCATAGCGGGAGTTGGATCCTACAATGAGCAGTTCTTC. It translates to CASSPLIAGVGSYNEQFF. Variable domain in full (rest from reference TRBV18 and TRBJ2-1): NAGVMQNPRHLVRRRGQEARLRCSPMKGHSHVYWYRQLPEEGLKFMVYLQKENIIDESGMPKERFSAEFPKEGPSILRIQQVVRGDSAAYFCASSPLIAGVGSYNEQFFGPGTRLTVL.